The clone carrying this TCR beta chain was seen only a few times. For the second PCR, which ran for about 7 to 12 cycles, a sample-barcoded 5' primer and a J-beta primer mix were used. Each cDNA molecule received a tag from a template-switch adaptor that had 12 random nucleotides. TCRdb analysed the 5' RACE reads with MiXCR anew, one entry per CDR3 protein. Of 1.4 million to 1.5 million distinct CDR3 sequences in the sample, 42% are singletons; the top ten hold roughly 7.9%. These data come from a study of blood T cells in healthy people across ages. Germline CDR1 is MNHEY and CDR2 is SMNVEV (reference sequence). V was cut by 6 bases and J by 0 bases, with 15 bases left in between. The CDR3 runs to 15 residues.

Sequenced sample: blood. This clonotype was sampled from a woman under 30 in good health. This chain connects TRBV27 to TRBJ2-7; D remains unclear. CDR3 region: CASSLKARLSYEQYF. The CDR3 bases are TGTGCCAGCAGCTTGAAGGCGCGGCTCTCCTACGAGCAGTACTTC.